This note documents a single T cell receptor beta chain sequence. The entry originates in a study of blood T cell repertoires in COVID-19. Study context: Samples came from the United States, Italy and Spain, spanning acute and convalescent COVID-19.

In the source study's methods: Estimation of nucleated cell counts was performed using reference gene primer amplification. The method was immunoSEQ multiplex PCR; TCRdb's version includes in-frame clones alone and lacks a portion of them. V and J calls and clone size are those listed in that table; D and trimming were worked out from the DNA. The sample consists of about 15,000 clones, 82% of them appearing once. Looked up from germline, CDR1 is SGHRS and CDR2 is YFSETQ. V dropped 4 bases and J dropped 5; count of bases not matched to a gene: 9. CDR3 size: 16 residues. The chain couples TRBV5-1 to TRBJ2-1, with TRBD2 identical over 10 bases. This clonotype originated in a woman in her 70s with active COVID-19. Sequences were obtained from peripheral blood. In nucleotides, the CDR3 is TGCGCCAGCAGCGCGACCGGGACTAGCGCAAACAATGAGCAGTTCTTC. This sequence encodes CASSATGTSANNEQFF.